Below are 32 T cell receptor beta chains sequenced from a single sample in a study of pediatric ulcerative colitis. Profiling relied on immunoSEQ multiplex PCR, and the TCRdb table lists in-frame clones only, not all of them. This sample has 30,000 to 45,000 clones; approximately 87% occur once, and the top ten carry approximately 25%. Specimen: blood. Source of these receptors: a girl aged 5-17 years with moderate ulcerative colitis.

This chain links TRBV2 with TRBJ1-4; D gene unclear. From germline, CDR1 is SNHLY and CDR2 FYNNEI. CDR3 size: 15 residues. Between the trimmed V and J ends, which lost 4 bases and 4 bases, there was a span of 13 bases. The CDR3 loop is CASSVLRTGNEKLFF. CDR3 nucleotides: TGTGCCAGCAGTGTCCTTCGGACTGGTAATGAAAAACTGTTTTTT.

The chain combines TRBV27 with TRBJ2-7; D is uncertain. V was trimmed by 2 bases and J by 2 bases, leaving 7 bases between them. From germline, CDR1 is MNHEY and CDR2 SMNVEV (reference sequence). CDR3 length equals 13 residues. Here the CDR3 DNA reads TGTGCCAGCAGTTTAGCCCCGCCCTACGAGCAGTACTTC. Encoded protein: CASSLAPPYEQYF.

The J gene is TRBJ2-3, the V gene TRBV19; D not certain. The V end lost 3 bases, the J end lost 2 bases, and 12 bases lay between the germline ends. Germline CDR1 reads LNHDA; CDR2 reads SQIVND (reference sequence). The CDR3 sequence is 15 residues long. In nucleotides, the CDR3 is TGTGCCAGTAGTATCGTAGCTACGACCACAGATACGCAGTATTTT. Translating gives CASSIVATTTDTQYF.

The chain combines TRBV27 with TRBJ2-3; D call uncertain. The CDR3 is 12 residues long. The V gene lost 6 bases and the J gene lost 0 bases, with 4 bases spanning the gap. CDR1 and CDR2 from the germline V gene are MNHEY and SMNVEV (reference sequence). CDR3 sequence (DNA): TGTGCCAGCAGGCAGAGCACAGATACGCAGTATTTT. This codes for CASRQSTDTQYF.

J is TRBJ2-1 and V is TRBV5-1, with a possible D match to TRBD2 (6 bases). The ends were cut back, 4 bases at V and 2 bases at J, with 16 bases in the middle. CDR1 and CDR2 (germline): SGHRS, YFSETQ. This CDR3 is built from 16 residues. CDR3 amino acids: CASSPSSGGPYNEQFF. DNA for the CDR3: TGCGCCAGCAGCCCCTCCTCCGGGGGACCCTACAATGAGCAGTTCTTC.

CDR3 sequence (DNA): TGTGCCAGCAGTGAAGGACTAGCGGGTTACGAGCAGTACTTC. Amino acids: CASSEGLAGYEQYF. V gene TRBV6-1 combines with J gene TRBJ2-7; the match to TRBD2 covers 10 bases. V shed 1 base and J 4 bases; nucleotides not matched to a gene: 1. CDR1 MNHNS and CDR2 SASEGT come from the germline V gene. The CDR3 contains 14 residues.

CDR3 nucleotide sequence: TGTGCCAGCAGCATGACAGGAGTGAATGAGCAGTTCTTC. Encoded protein: CASSMTGVNEQFF. The gene calls are TRBV5-6 and TRBJ2-1; TRBD1 might be the D (6 bases). CDR3 length: 13 residues. The V end lost 4 bases, the J end lost 7 bases, and 12 bases lay between the germline ends. Per the germline V gene, CDR1 is SGHDT and CDR2 is YYEEEE.

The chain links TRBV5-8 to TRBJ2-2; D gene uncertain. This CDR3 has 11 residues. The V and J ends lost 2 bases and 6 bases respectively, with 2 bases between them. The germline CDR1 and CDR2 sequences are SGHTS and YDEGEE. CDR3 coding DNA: TGTGCCAGCAGCTTTGCCGGGGAGCTGTTTTTT. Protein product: CASSFAGELFF.

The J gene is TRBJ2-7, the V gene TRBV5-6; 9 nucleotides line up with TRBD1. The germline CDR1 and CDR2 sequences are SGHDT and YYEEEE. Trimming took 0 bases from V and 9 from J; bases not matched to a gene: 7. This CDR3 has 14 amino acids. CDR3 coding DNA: TGTGCCAGCAGCTTGGGGGACAGGGTGGGTTGGCAGTACTTC. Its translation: CASSLGDRVGWQYF.

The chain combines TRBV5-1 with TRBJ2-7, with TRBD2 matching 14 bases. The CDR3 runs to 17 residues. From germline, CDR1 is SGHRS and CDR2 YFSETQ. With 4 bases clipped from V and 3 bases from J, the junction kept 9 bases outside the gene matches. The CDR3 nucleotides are TGCGCCAGCAGCACCGCGGGACTAGCGGGAGAAGGCTACGAGCAGTACTTC. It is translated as CASSTAGLAGEGYEQYF.

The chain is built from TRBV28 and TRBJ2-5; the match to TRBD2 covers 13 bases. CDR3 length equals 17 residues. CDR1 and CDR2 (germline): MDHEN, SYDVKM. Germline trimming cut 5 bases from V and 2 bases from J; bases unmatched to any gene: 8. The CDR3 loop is CASSRGGTSGEQETQYF. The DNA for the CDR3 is TGTGCCAGCAGTCGGGGGGGGACTAGCGGGGAGCAAGAGACCCAGTACTTC.

Here the CDR3 reads CASSRPDRLSVNTEAFF. Written as DNA, the CDR3 is TGTGCCAGCTCACGACCCGACAGGTTGTCGGTGAACACTGAAGCTTTCTTT. The J gene is TRBJ1-1, the V gene TRBV18; perhaps TRBD1 as D (6 bases). V lost 4 bases and J lost 0, with 18 bases in between. This CDR3 is built from 17 residues. CDR1 is KGHSH, CDR2 LQKENI, per germline.

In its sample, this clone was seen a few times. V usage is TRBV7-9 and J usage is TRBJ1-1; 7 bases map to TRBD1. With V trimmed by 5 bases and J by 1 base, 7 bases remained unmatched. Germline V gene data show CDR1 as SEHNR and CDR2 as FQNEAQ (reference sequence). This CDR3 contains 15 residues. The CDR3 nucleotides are TGTGCCAGCAGCAGCTCACAGGGGCCGAACACTGAAGCTTTCTTT. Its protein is CASSSSQGPNTEAFF.

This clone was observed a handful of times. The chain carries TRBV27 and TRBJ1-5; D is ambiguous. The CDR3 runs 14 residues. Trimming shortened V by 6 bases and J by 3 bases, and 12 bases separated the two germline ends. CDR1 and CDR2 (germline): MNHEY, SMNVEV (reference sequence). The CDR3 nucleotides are TGTGCCAGCAGGGCATTGGGCCTCAATCAGCCCCAGCATTTT. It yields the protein CASRALGLNQPQHF.

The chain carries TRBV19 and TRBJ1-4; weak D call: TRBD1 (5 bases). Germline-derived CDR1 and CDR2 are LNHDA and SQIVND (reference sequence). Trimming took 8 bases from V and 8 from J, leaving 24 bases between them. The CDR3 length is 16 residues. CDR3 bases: TGTGCCAGTCGTCCTCGAGGGGTGTCCTCGGGGGAAAAACTGTTTTTT. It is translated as CASRPRGVSSGEKLFF.

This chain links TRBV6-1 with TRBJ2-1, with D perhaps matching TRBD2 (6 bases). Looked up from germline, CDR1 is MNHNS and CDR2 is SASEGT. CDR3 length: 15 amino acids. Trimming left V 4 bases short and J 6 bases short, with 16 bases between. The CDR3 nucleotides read TGTGCCAGCAGTGGAGGAGTAGCGGAGTCCAATGAGCAGTTCTTC. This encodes CASSGGVAESNEQFF.

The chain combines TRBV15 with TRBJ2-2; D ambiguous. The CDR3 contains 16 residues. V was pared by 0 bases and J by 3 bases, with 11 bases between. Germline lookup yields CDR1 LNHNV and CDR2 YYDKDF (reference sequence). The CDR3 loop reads CATSRDLSSDTGELFF. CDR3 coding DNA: TGTGCCACCAGCAGAGATCTTTCATCCGACACCGGGGAGCTGTTTTTT.

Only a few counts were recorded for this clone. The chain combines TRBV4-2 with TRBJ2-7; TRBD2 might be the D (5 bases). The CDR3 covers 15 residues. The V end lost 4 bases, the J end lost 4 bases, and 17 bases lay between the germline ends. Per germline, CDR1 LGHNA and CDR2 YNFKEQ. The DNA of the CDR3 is TGTGCCAGCAGCCGTCACACCGACTGGAGGTACGAGCAGTACTTC. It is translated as CASSRHTDWRYEQYF.

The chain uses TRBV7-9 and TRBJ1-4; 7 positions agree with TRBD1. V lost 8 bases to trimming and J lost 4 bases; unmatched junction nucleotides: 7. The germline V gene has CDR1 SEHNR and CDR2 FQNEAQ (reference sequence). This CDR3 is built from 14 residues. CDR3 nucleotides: TGTGCCAGCGTCGGACGGGACAGTAATGAAAAACTGTTTTTT. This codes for CASVGRDSNEKLFF.

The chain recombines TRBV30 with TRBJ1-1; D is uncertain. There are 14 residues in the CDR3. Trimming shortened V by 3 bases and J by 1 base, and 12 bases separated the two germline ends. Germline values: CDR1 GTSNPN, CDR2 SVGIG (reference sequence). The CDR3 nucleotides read TGTGCCTGGAGCACCCAGTGGGGGAACACTGAAGCTTTCTTT. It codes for CAWSTQWGNTEAFF.

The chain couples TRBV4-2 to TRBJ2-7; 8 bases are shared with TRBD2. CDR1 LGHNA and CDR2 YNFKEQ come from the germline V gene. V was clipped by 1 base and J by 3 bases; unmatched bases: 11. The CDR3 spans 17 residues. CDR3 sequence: CASSQVGGVAGFYEQYF. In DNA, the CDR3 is TGTGCCAGCAGCCAAGTGGGGGGGGTAGCGGGATTCTACGAGCAGTACTTC.

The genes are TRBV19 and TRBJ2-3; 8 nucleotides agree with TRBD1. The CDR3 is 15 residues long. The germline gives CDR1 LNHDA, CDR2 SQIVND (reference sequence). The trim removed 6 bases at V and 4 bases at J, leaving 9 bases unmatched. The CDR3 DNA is TGTGCCAGTAGGAAACAGGGGGTGAATGCAGATACGCAGTATTTT. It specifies CASRKQGVNADTQYF.

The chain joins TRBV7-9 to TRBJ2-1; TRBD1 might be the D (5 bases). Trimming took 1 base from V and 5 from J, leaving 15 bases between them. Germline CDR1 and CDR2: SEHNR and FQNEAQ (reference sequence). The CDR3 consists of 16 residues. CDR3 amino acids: CASSLVLRVWDNEQFF. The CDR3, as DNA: TGTGCCAGCAGCTTAGTTCTCAGGGTGTGGGACAATGAGCAGTTCTTC.

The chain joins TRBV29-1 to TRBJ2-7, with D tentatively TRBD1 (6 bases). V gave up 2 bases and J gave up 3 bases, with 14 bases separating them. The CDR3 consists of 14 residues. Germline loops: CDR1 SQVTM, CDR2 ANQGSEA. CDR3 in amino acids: CSVELGQGNYEQYF. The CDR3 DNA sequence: TGCAGCGTTGAACTAGGGCAGGGGAACTACGAGCAGTACTTC.

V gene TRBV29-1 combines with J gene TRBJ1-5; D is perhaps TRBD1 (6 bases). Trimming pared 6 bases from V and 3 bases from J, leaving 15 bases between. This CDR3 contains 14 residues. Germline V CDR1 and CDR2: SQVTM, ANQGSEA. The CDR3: CSVSTGMNNQPQHF. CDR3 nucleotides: TGCAGCGTCTCGACAGGTATGAACAATCAGCCCCAGCATTTT. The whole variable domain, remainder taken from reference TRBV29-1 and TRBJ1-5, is SAVISQKPSRDICQRGTSLTIQCQVDSQVTMMFWYRQQPGQSLTLIATANQGSEATYESGFVIDKFPISRPNLTFSTLTVSNMSPEDSSIYLCSVSTGMNNQPQHFGDGTRLSIL.

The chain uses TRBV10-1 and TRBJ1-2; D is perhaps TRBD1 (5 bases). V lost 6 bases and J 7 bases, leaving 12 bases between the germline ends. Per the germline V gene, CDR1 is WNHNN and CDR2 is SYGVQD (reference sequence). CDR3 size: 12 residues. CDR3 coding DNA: TGCGCCAGCAGAACCGACAGCGGTGGCTACACCTTC. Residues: CASRTDSGGYTF.

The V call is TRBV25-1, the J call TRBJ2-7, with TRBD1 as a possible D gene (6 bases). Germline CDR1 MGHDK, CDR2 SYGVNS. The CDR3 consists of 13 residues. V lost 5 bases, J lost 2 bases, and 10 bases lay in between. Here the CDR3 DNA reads TGTGCCAGCAGTCGAACAGGGACCTACGAGCAGTACTTC. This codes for CASSRTGTYEQYF.

The CDR3 coding sequence is TGTGCCAGCTCACCAAGAGGGGGCGGAGAGCCCCAGCATTTT. This codes for CASSPRGGGEPQHF. The V and J genes are TRBV18 and TRBJ1-5; 7 bases line up with TRBD1. Germline-derived CDR1 and CDR2 are KGHSH and LQKENI. V gave up 2 bases and J gave up 8 bases; unmatched junction bases: 6. The CDR3 is made up of 14 amino acids.

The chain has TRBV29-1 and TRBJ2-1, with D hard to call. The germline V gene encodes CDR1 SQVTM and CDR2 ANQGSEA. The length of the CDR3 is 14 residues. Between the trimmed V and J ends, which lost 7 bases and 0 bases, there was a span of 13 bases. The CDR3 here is CSASPRSSYNEQFF. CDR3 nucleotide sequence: TGCAGCGCCTCCCCCCGGAGCTCCTACAATGAGCAGTTCTTC.

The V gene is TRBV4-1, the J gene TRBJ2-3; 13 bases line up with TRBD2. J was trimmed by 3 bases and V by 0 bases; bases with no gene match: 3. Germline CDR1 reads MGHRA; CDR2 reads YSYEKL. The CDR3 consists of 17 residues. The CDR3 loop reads CASSQDLLAGGTDTQYF. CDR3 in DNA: TGCGCCAGCAGCCAAGATTTACTAGCGGGGGGGACAGATACGCAGTATTTT.

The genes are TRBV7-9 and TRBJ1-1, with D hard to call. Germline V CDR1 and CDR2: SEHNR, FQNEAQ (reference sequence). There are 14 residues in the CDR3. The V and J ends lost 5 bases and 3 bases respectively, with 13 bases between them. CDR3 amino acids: CASSAYGRDTEAFF. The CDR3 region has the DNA TGTGCCAGCAGCGCCTATGGACGGGACACTGAAGCTTTCTTT.

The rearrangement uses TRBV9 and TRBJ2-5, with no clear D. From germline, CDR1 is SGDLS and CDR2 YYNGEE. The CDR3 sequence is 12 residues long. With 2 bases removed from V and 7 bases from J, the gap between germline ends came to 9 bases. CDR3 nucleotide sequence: TGTGCCAGCAGCGTCTTTCTTGGGACCCAGTACTTC. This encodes CASSVFLGTQYF.